This TCR beta chain emerged from a study of T-cell reconstitution after alpha-beta-depleted transplantation in children. Preparation of the TCRbeta library used unique molecular identifiers. A single record per CDR3 protein comes from TCRdb applying MiXCR to the PCR reads. The sample has some 280,000 distinct CDR3 sequences; almost 10% are singletons. J gave up 8 bases and V 0 bases, and 5 bases lay outside the gene matches. Germline V gene data show CDR1 as SGHRS and CDR2 as YFSETQ. The CDR3 sequence is 16 residues long. J is TRBJ1-4 and V is TRBV5-1; TRBD1 agrees at 12 bases. The receptor comes from a human donor who donated a stem cell graft to a child with SCID. The specimen comprised PBMCs from the stem cell graft donor, sampled from the stem cell graft. This chain's CDR3 is CASSLAGQGAGEKLFF. As DNA, the CDR3 is TGCGCCAGCAGCTTGGCGGGACAGGGGGCCGGAGAAAAACTGTTTTTT.